These T cell receptor beta chains were read from a single sample in a study of vaccination and CD4 T cells after COVID-19. These receptors lack a known antigen. TCRdb recomputed calls from the PCR reads with MiXCR, one row per CDR3 protein. The data show about 30,000 distinct CDR3 sequences, roughly a third seen once. The material was CD4+ T cells from blood, cultured in vitro, obtained about 7 months after SARS-CoV-2 vaccination. These receptors were collected from a human donor who had recovered from COVID-19. Both conserved end residues are part of each CDR3. The D gene is left open where the match is weak. Expanded clones get a size class; other rows say once, few or many, or leave the size out.

cdr3_length	j_call	v_call	d_call	clone_size	cdr3_nt	cdr3_aa
14	TRBJ1-5	TRBV20-1	.	few	TGCAGTGCTAGTAGGGGAAATAGCAATCAGCCCCAGCATTTT	CSASRGNSNQPQHF
14	TRBJ1-2	TRBV2	TRBD1	.	TGTGCCAGCAGTCCCACAGGGGGCAATTATGGCTACACCTTC	CASSPTGGNYGYTF
15	TRBJ1-5	TRBV6-1	.	few	TGTGCCAGCAGTGGGGCTAGGGCTCTTACGCAGCCCCAGCATTTT	CASSGARALTQPQHF
16	TRBJ2-1	TRBV7-2	.	.	TGTGCCAGCAGCGGCGGGACGCAGCGGGTTTACAATGAGCAGTTCTTC	CASSGGTQRVYNEQFF
15	TRBJ1-5	TRBV6-1	TRBD1	once	TGTGCCAGCACAAACATAACAGGGGCGGAGCAGCCCCAGCATTTT	CASTNITGAEQPQHF
14	TRBJ1-1	TRBV29-1	.	.	TGCAGCGTTCAGGAGGGTAGCAGGGACACTGAAGCTTTCTTT	CSVQEGSRDTEAFF
12	TRBJ2-3	TRBV27	.	few	TGTGCCAGCACCTCTAGCTCCAATACGCAGTATTTT	CASTSSSNTQYF
17	TRBJ2-3	TRBV7-3	TRBD2	.	TGTGCCAGCAGCCGCGGGACTAGCGGGATCCTCGGGGATACGCAGTATTTT	CASSRGTSGILGDTQYF
13	TRBJ1-1	TRBV5-8	TRBD1	.	TGTGCCAGCAGCCGACAGGGAGTGTCTGAAGCTTTCTTT	CASSRQGVSEAFF
14	TRBJ1-1	TRBV29-1	TRBD1	.	TGCAGCGCAGACCCACAGGGGGCTAACACTGAAGCTTTCTTT	CSADPQGANTEAFF
15	TRBJ1-5	TRBV6-1	.	.	TGTGCCAGCAGAATCCGGGAGGGGGTGGGTCAGCCCCAGCATTTT	CASRIREGVGQPQHF
15	TRBJ1-2	TRBV6-1	.	few	TGTGCCAGCAGTCCCCCAGGGGTACCCTCGATGGGCTACACCTTC	CASSPPGVPSMGYTF
15	TRBJ2-5	TRBV6-2/TRBV6-3	TRBD2	.	TGTGCCAGCAGCCCCGGACTAGCGGGAGTAGAGACCCAGTACTTC	CASSPGLAGVETQYF
15	TRBJ2-1	TRBV20-1	TRBD2	few	TGCAGTGCTAGGGGGGAAGCGGGAGGCTACAATGAGCAGTTCTTC	CSARGEAGGYNEQFF
15	TRBJ2-5	TRBV28	TRBD1	once	TGTGCCAGCAGAAGAGGGACAGGGGTTGGAGAGACCCAGTACTTC	CASRRGTGVGETQYF
13	TRBJ2-7	TRBV6-1	TRBD2	.	TGTGCCAGCATCCTAGCGGGAGGCTACGAGCAGTACTTC	CASILAGGYEQYF
12	TRBJ2-1	TRBV7-9	TRBD2	medium-sized	TGTGCCAGCAGCCGGGAGGGCAATGAGCAGTTCTTC	CASSREGNEQFF
16	TRBJ2-3	TRBV11-2	TRBD1	.	TGTGCCAGCAGTCTTGGTGGGGCAGGGGGCAGAGATACGCAGTATTTT	CASSLGGAGGRDTQYF
16	TRBJ2-3	TRBV7-6	TRBD2	few	TGTGCCAGCAGCTTAGTGGGCGGGAGGAGCACAGATACGCAGTATTTT	CASSLVGGRSTDTQYF
16	TRBJ2-3	TRBV2	.	.	TGTGCCAGCCTGGAACGGGGTGGGCTTAGCACAGATACGCAGTATTTT	CASLERGGLSTDTQYF
16	TRBJ2-3	TRBV7-2	TRBD1	.	TGTGCCAGCAGCCACAACAGGGGTCCCCACACAGATACGCAGTATTTT	CASSHNRGPHTDTQYF
19	TRBJ2-2	TRBV4-2	TRBD2	.	TGTGCCAGCAGCCAAGAAGGTCCTCGGACTAGCGGGCGGCCCGGGGAGCTGTTTTTT	CASSQEGPRTSGRPGELFF
15	TRBJ1-1	TRBV12-3/TRBV12-4	.	once	TGTGCCAGCAGTTTATACGGGGGTAGAGACACTGAAGCTTTCTTT	CASSLYGGRDTEAFF
11	TRBJ2-5	TRBV7-8	.	few	TGTGCCAGCAGCTTATTGGAGACCCAGTACTTC	CASSLLETQYF